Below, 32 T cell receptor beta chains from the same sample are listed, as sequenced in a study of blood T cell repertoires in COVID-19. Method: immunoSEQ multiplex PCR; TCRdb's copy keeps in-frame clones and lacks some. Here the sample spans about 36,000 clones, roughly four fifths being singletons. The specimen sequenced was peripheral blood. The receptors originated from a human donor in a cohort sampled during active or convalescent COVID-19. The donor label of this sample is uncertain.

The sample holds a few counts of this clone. CDR3 DNA sequence: TGTGCCAGCAGTTACAGGTCTAGCGGGAGACCCGAGCAGTACTTC. Translation: CASSYRSSGRPEQYF. V is TRBV6-2 or TRBV6-3 and J is TRBJ2-7; 10 bases line up with TRBD2. Per germline, CDR1 MNHEY and CDR2 SVGEGT. Trimming at V came to 2 bases and at J to 6 bases, leaving 7 bases not matched to a gene. The CDR3 is 15 residues long.

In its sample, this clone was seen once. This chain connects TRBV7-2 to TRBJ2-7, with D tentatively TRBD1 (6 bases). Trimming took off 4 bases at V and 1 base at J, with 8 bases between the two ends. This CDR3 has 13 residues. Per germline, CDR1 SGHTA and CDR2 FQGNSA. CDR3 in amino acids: CASSSRGSYEQYF. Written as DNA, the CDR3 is TGTGCCAGCAGCTCCAGGGGTTCCTACGAGCAGTACTTC.

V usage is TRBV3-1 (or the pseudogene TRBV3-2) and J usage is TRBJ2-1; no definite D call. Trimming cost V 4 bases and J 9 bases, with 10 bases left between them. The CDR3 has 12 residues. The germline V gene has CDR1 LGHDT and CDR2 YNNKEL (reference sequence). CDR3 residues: CASSRLPGEQFF. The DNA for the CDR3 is TGTGCCAGCAGCCGCTTACCGGGTGAGCAGTTCTTC.

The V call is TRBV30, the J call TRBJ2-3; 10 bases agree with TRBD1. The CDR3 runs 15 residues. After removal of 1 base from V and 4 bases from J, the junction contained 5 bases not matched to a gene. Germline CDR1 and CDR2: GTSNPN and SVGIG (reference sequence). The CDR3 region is CAWSGTGGIPDTQYF. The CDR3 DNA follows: TGTGCCTGGAGTGGGACAGGGGGTATCCCAGATACGCAGTATTTT.

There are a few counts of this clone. For the CDR3, the DNA is TGCAGCGTTGAGGCGGGTGAAAAACTGTTTTTT. As protein: CSVEAGEKLFF. The chain carries TRBV29-1 and TRBJ1-4; D ambiguous. CDR3 length: 11 residues. Trimming took 3 bases from V and 7 from J, leaving 6 bases between them. From germline, CDR1 is SQVTM and CDR2 ANQGSEA.

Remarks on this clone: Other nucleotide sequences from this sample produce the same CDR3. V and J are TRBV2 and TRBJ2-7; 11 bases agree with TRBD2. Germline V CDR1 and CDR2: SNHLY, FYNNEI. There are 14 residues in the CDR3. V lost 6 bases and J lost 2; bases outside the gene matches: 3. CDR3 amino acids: CASRGTSGPYEQYF. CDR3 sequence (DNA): TGTGCCAGCAGAGGGACTAGCGGACCCTACGAGCAGTACTTC.

CDR3 DNA sequence: TGTGCCAGCAGCTTAGCCAGGGCCACCGGGGAGCTGTTTTTT. Its translation is CASSLARATGELFF. The chain links TRBV7-9 to TRBJ2-2; possible D gene TRBD1, 5 bases. CDR3 length equals 14 residues. Trimming took 0 bases from V and 4 from J, leaving 6 bases between them. From germline, CDR1 is SEHNR and CDR2 FQNEAQ (reference sequence).

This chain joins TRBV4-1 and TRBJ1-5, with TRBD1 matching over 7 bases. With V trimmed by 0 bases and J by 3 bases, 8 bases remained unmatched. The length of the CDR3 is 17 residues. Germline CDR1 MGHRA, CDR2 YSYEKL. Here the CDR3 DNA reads TGCGCCAGCAGCCAAGATGGAGGAGGGGGCTTCAATCAGCCCCAGCATTTT. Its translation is CASSQDGGGGFNQPQHF.

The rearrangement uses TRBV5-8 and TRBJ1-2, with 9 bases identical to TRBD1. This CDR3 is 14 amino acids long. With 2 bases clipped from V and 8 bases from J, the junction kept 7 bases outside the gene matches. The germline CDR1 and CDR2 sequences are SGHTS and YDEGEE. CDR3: CASSFLQGAEGYTF. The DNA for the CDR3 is TGTGCCAGCAGCTTTCTACAGGGGGCGGAGGGCTACACCTTC.

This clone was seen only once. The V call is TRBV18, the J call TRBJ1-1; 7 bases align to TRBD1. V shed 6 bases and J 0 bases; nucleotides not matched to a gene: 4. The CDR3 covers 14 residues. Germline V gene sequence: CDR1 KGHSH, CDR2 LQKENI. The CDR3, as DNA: TGTGCCAGCTCCGTACAGGGGATGAACACTGAAGCTTTCTTT. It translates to CASSVQGMNTEAFF.

In DNA, the CDR3 is TGTGCCAGCAGCTTTTTACAGGGGGTGACCGGGGAGCTGTTTTTT. The encoded protein is CASSFLQGVTGELFF. The genes are TRBV5-4 and TRBJ2-2; 8 bases are shared with TRBD1. The CDR3 is 15 residues long. The germline gives CDR1 SGHNT, CDR2 YYREEE (reference sequence). The V and J ends lost 2 bases and 5 bases, in that order; junction bases with no gene match: 5.

Here the CDR3 DNA reads TGTGCCAGCAGTTACCAGGGGGCTAAGCAGTTCTTC. Encoded protein: CASSYQGAKQFF. The J gene is TRBJ2-1, the V gene TRBV6-2 or TRBV6-3, with TRBD1 identical over 8 bases. There are 12 residues in the CDR3. The germline CDR1 and CDR2 sequences are MNHEY and SVGEGT. The trim removed 2 bases at V and 11 bases at J, leaving 2 bases unmatched.

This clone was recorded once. The CDR3 DNA is TGTGCCAGCAGCCAAGGACTAGCGGGAGTTGGAGAGCAGTTCTTC. It codes for CASSQGLAGVGEQFF. The rearrangement links TRBV3-1 (or the pseudogene TRBV3-2) to TRBJ2-1, with 12 bases that match TRBD2. Per germline, CDR1 LGHDT and CDR2 YNNKEL (reference sequence). V was pared by 1 base and J by 10 bases, with 5 bases of the junction left unmatched. This CDR3 region has 15 residues.

CDR3 DNA: TGTGCCAGCAGTAGGAGACTAGCGGGCTCCTACAATGAGCAGTTCTTC. Translated, it gives CASSRRLAGSYNEQFF. The chain recombines TRBV27 with TRBJ2-1; 10 bases align to TRBD2. The V and J ends lost 5 bases and 0 bases, in that order; junction bases with no gene match: 4. Looked up from germline, CDR1 is MNHEY and CDR2 is SMNVEV (reference sequence). This CDR3 has 16 residues.

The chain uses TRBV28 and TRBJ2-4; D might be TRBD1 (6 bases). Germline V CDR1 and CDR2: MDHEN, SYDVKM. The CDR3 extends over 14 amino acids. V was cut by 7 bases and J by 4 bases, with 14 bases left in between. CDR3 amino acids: CASNLGTPKNIQYF. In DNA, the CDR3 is TGTGCCAGCAACCTCGGGACACCAAAAAACATTCAGTACTTC.

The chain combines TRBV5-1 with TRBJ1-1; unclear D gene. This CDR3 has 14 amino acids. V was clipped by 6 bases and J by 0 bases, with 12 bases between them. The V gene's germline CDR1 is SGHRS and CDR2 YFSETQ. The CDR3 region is CASKRANMNTEAFF. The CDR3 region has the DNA TGCGCCAGCAAGCGTGCGAACATGAACACTGAAGCTTTCTTT.

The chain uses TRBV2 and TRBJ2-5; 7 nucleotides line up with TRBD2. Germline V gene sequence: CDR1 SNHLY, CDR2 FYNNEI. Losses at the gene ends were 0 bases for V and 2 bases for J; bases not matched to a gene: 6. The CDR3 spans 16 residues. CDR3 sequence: CASSEAPPSGQETQYF. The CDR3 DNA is TGTGCCAGCAGTGAAGCGCCCCCTAGCGGTCAAGAGACCCAGTACTTC.

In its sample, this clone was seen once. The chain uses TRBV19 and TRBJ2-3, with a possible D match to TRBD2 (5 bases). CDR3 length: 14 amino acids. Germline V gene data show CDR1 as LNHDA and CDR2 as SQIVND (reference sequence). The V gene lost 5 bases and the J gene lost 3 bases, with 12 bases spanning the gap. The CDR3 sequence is CASSATEGTDTQYF. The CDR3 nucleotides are TGTGCCAGTAGTGCAACAGAGGGAACAGATACGCAGTATTTT.

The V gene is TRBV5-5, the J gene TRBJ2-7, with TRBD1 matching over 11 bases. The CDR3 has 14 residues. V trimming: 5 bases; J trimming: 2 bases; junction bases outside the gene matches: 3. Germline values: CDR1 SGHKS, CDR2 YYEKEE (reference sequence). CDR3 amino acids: CASRSDRGPYEQYF. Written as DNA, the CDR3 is TGTGCCAGCAGATCGGACAGGGGGCCCTACGAGCAGTACTTC.

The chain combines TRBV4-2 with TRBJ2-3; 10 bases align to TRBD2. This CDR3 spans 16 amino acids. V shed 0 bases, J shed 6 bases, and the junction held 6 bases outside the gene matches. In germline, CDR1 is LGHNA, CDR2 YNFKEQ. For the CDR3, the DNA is TGTGCCAGCAGCCAAGACAGGCCTAGCGGGAGCGATACGCAGTATTTT. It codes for CASSQDRPSGSDTQYF.

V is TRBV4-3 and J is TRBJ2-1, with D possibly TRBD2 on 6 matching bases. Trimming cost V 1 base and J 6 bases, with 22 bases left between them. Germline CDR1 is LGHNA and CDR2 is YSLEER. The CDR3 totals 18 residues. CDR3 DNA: TGCGCCAGCAGCCAAGCCCGCTCGTGGAGGGACCCTTCCAATGAGCAGTTCTTC. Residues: CASSQARSWRDPSNEQFF.

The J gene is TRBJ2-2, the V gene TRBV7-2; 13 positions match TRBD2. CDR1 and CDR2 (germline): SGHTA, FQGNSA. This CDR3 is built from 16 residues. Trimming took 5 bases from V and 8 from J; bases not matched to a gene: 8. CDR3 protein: CASSPSGTSGVGELFF. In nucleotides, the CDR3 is TGTGCCAGCAGCCCCTCCGGGACTAGCGGGGTGGGGGAGCTGTTTTTT. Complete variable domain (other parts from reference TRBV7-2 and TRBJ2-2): GAGVSQSPSNKVTEKGKDVELRCDPISGHTALYWYRQSLGQGLEFLIYFQGNSAPDKSGLPSDRFSAERTGGSVSTLTIQRTQQEDSAVYLCASSPSGTSGVGELFFGEGSRLTVL.

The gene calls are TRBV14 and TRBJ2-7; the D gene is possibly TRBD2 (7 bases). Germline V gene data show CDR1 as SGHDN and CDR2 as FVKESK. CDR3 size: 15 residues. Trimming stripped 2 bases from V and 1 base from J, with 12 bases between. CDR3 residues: CASSQRGGVSYEQYF. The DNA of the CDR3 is TGTGCCAGCAGCCAAAGGGGGGGTGTTTCCTACGAGCAGTACTTC.

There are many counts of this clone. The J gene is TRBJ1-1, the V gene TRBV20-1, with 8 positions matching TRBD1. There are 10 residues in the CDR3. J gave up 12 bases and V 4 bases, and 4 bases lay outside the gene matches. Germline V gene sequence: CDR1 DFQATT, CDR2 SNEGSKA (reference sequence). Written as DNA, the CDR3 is TGCAGTGCTACCAGGGGGCTAACTTTCTTT. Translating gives CSATRGLTFF.

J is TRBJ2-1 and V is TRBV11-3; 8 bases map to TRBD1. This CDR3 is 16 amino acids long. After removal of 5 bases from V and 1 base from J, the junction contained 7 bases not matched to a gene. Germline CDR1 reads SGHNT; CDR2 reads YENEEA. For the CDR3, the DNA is TGTGCCAGCAGCCATCGGACAGGGAGGTCCTACAATGAGCAGTTCTTC. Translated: CASSHRTGRSYNEQFF.

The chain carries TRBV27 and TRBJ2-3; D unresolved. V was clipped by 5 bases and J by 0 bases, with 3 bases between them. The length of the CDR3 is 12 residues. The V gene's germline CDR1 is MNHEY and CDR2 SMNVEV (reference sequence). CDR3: CASSPSTDTQYF. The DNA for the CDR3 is TGTGCCAGCAGTCCTAGCACAGATACGCAGTATTTT.

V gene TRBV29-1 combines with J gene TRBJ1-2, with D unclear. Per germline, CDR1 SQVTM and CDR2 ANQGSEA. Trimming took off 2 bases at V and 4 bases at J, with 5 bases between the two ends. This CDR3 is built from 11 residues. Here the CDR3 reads CSVELAYGYTF. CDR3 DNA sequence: TGCAGCGTTGAACTGGCCTATGGCTACACCTTC. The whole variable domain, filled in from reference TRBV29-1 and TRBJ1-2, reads SAVISQKPSRDICQRGTSLTIQCQVDSQVTMMFWYRQQPGQSLTLIATANQGSEATYESGFVIDKFPISRPNLTFSTLTVSNMSPEDSSIYLCSVELAYGYTFGSGTRLTVV.

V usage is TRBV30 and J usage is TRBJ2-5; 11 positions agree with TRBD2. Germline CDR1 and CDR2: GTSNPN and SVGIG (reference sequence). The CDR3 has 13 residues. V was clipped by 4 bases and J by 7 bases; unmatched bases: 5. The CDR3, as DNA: TGTGCCTGGAATCTAGCGGGAGGAAGGACCCAGTACTTC. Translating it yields CAWNLAGGRTQYF.

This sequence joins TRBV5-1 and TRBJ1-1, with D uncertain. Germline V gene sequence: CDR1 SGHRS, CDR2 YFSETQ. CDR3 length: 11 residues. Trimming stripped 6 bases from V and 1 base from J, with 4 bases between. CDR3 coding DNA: TGCGCCAGCAAACAGAACACTGAAGCTTTCTTT. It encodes CASKQNTEAFF.

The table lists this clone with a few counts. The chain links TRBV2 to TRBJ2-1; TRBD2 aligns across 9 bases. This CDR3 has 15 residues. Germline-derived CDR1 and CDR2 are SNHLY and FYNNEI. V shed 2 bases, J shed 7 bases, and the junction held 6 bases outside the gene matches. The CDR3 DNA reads TGTGCCAGCAGTGAATGGCGGGGGGGTGAAAATGAGCAGTTCTTC. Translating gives CASSEWRGGENEQFF.

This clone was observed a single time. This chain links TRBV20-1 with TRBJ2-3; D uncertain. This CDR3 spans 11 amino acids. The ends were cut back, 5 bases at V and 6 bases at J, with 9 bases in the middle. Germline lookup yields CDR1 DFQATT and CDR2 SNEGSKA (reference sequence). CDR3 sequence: CSAWAFDTQYF. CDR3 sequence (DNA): TGCAGTGCTTGGGCCTTCGATACGCAGTATTTT.

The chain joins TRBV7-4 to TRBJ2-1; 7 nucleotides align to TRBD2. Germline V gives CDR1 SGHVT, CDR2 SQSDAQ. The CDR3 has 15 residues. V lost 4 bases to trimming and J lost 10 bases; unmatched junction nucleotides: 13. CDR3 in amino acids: CASSYPGGRVSEQFF. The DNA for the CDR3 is TGTGCCAGCAGCTACCCAGGCGGGAGAGTCTCGGAGCAGTTCTTC. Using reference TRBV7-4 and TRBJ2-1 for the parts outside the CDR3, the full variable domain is GAGVSQSPRYKVAKRGRDVALRCDSISGHVTLYWYRQTLGQGSEVLTYSQSDAQRDKSGRPSGRFSAERPERSVSTLKIQRTEQGDSAVYLCASSYPGGRVSEQFFGPGTRLTVL.